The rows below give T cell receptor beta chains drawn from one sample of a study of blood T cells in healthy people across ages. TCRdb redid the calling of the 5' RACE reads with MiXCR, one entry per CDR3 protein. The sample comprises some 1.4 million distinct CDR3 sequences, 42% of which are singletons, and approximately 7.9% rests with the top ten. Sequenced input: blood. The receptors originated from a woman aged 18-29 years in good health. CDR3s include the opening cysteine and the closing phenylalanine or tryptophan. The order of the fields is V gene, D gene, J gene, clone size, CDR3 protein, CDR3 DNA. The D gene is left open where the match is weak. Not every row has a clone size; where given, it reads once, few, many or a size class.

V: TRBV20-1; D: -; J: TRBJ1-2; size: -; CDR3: CSARDRKDYGYTF; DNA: TGCAGTGCTAGAGACAGGAAAGACTATGGCTACACCTTC
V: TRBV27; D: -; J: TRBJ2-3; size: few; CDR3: CASRGAQSADTQYF; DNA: TGTGCCAGCAGAGGGGCCCAATCAGCAGATACGCAGTATTTT
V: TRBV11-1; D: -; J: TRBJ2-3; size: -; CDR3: CASSYKGGRVTDTQYF; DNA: TGTGCCAGCAGCTATAAGGGAGGACGTGTTACAGATACGCAGTATTTT
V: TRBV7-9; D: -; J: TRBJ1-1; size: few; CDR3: CASSLVPRGQNTEAFF; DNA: TGTGCCAGCAGCTTAGTCCCTAGGGGACAGAACACTGAAGCTTTCTTT
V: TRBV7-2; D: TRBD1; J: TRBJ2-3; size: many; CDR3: CASSPPKQGEYTQYF; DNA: TGTGCCAGCAGCCCCCCCAAGCAGGGGGAGTATACGCAGTATTTT
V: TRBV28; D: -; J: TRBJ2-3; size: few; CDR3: CASSPGSQGADTQYF; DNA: TGTGCCAGCAGTCCTGGGAGTCAAGGTGCAGATACGCAGTATTTT
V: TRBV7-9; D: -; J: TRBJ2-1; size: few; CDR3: CASSLEGWGEQFF; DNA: TGTGCCAGCAGCTTGGAGGGGTGGGGTGAGCAGTTCTTC
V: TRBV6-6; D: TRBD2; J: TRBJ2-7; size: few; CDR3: CASRAVKREGVSYEQYF; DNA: TGTGCCAGCAGGGCGGTAAAGCGGGAAGGGGTCTCCTACGAGCAGTACTTC
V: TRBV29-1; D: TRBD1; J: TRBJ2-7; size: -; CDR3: CSGSNRGLPYEQYF; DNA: TGCAGCGGCAGCAACAGGGGCCTCCCCTACGAGCAGTACTTC
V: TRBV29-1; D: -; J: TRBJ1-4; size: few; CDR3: CSVRDEKLFF; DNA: TGCAGCGTTCGAGATGAAAAACTGTTTTTT
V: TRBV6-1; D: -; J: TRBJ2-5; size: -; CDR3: CASIPDRGKETQYF; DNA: TGTGCCAGCATCCCCGACAGAGGAAAAGAGACCCAGTACTTC
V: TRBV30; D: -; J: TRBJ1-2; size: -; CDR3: CAGSVFYGYTF; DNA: TGTGCCGGGAGTGTCTTCTATGGCTACACCTTC
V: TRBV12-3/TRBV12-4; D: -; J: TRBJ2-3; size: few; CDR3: CASSTTPDTQYF; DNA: TGTGCCAGCAGCACTACCCCAGATACGCAGTATTTT
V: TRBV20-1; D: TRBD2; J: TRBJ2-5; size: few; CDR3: CSARGLSGTETQYF; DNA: TGCAGTGCTAGAGGGCTTAGCGGGACGGAGACCCAGTACTTC
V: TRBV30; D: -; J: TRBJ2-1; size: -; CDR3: CAWRLRETNNEQFF; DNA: TGTGCCTGGAGACTGAGGGAGACGAACAATGAGCAGTTCTTC
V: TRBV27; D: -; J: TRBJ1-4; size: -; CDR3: CASSLTAGKGPNEKLFF; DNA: TGTGCCAGCAGTTTAACCGCAGGGAAGGGGCCTAATGAAAAACTGTTTTTT
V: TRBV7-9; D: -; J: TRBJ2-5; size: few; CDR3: CASSLRTEDDEQYF; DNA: TGTGCCAGCAGCTTAAGAACGGAGGATGATGAGCAGTACTTC
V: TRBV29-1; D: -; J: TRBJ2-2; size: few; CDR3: CSVEQATGELFF; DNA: TGCAGCGTTGAGCAGGCCACCGGGGAGCTGTTTTTT
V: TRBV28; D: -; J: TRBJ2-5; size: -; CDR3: CASSLSFVRQETQYF; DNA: TGTGCCAGCAGTTTATCTTTCGTCAGGCAAGAGACCCAGTACTTC
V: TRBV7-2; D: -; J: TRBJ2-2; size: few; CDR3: CASSPQGLGELFF; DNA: TGTGCCAGCAGCCCACAGGGCCTCGGGGAGCTGTTTTTT
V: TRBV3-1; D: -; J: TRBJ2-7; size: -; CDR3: CASSPYTTQRNEQYF; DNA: TGTGCCAGCAGCCCTTACACCACCCAGCGGAATGAGCAGTACTTC
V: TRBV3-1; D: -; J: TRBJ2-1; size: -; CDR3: CASSRVGNEQFF; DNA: TGTGCCAGCAGCCGTGTGGGGAATGAGCAGTTCTTC
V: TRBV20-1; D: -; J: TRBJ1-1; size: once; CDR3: CSARRFQGDTEAFF; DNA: TGCAGTGCTAGGAGATTCCAGGGAGACACTGAAGCTTTCTTT
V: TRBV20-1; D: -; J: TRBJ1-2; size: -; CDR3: CRGAGYGYTF; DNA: TGCAGGGGAGCAGGCTATGGCTACACCTTC
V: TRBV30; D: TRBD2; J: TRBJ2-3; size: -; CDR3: CAWSVGGATDTQYF; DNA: TGTGCCTGGAGTGTCGGGGGGGCCACAGATACGCAGTATTTT
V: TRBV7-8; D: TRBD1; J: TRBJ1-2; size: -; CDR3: CASSLARAGGRGYTF; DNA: TGTGCCAGCAGCTTAGCGCGCGCAGGGGGTAGGGGCTACACCTTC
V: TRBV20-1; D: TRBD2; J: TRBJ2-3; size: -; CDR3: CSASVPGLGTQYF; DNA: TGCAGTGCTAGCGTCCCGGGACTAGGGACGCAGTATTTT
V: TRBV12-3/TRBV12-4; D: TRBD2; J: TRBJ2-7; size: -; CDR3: CASSNSGLAGVIDEQYF; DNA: TGTGCCAGCAGCAACTCGGGACTAGCGGGAGTAATCGACGAGCAGTACTTC
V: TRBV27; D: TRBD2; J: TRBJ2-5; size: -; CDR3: CASSLLAPGTTYQETQYF; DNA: TGTGCCAGCAGTTTATTAGCCCCCGGGACTACGTACCAAGAGACCCAGTACTTC
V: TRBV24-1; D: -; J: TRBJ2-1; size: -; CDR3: CATSGLRGSSYNEQFF; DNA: TGTGCCACCAGTGGTTTGAGGGGGTCTTCCTACAATGAGCAGTTCTTC
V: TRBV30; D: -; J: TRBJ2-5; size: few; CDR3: CAWSRQTQETQYF; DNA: TGTGCCTGGAGTCGACAGACGCAAGAGACCCAGTACTTC
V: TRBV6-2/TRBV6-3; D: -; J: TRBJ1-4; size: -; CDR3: CASSSTNEKPFF; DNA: TGTGCCAGCAGTTCAACTAATGAAAAACCGTTTTTT
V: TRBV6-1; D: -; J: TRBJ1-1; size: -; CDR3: CAATFSGGNTEAFF; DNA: TGTGCCGCCACTTTCTCTGGTGGGAACACTGAAGCTTTCTTT
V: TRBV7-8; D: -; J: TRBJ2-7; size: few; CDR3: CASSFFSGNEQYF; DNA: TGTGCCAGCAGCTTTTTCTCGGGCAACGAGCAGTACTTC
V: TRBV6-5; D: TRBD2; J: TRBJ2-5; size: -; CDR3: CASSFGTSISHGNEQYF; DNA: TGTGCCAGCAGTTTCGGGACTAGCATTTCACATGGGAATGAGCAGTACTTC
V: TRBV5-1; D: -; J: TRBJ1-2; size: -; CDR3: CASSPDPQGNYGYTF; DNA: TGCGCCAGCAGCCCGGACCCGCAGGGCAACTATGGCTACACCTTC
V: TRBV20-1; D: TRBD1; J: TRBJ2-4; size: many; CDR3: CSALPQGSVIQYF; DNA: TGCAGTGCCCTCCCACAGGGGTCGGTCATTCAGTACTTC
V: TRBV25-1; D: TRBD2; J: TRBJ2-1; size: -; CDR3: CASSKPGLAGVNEKFF; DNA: TGTGCCAGCAGCAAGCCGGGACTAGCGGGAGTGAATGAGAAGTTCTTC
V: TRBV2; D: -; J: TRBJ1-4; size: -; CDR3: CASRENQATNEKLFF; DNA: TGTGCCAGCAGGGAGAATCAAGCAACTAATGAAAAACTGTTTTTT
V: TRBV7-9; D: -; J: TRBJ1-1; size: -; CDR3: CASSLRQSNTEAFF; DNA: TGTGCCAGCAGCTTGCGTCAGTCGAACACTGAAGCTTTCTTT
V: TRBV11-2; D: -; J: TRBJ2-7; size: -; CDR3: CASSLPGYSYEQYF; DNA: TGTGCCAGCAGCTTACCGGGCTACTCCTACGAGCAGTACTTC
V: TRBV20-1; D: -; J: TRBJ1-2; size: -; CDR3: CSARVSRSDYGCTF; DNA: TGCAGTGCTAGAGTAAGCAGATCAGACTATGGCTGCACCTTC
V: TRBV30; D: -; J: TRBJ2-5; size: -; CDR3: CAWSEGSSAETQYF; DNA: TGTGCCTGGAGTGAGGGTAGCTCGGCTGAGACCCAGTACTTC
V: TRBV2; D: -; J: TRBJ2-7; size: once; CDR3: CASSGNRDSYEQYF; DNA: TGTGCCAGCAGTGGGAACAGGGACTCCTACGAGCAGTACTTC
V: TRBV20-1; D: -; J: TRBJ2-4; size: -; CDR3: CSAPGAVFIRDEQYF; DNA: TGCAGTGCCCCTGGAGCAGTTTTTATCCGGGATGAGCAGTACTTC
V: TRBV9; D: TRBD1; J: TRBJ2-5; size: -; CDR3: CASSGFGQANQETQYF; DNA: TGTGCCAGCAGCGGTTTTGGACAGGCTAATCAAGAGACCCAGTACTTC
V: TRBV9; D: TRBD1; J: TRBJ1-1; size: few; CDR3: CASSVGGQGVNTEAFF; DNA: TGTGCCAGCAGCGTAGGAGGACAGGGCGTGAACACTGAAGCTTTCTTT
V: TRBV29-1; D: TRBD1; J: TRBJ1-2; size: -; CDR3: CSVRDRDVNGYTF; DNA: TGCAGCGTCCGGGACAGGGACGTTAACGGCTACACCTTC
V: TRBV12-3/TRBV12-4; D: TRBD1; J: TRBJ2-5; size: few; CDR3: CASSPQTGETGFTKTQYF; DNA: TGTGCCAGCAGTCCACAAACAGGCGAGACAGGGTTTACGAAGACCCAGTACTTC
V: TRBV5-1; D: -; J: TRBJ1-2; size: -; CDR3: CASSPREDTVNYGYTF; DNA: TGCGCCAGCAGCCCCCGGGAGGACACAGTTAACTATGGCTACACCTTC
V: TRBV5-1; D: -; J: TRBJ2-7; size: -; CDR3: CASSDTGTGYEQYF; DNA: TGCGCCAGCAGCGATACCGGGACTGGCTACGAGCAGTACTTC